The 4 T cell receptor beta chains in this list originate from one sample, sequenced in a study of T-cell reconstitution after alpha-beta-depleted transplantation in children. Unique molecular identifiers were incorporated into the prepared TCRbeta library. In TCRdb, the PCR reads were re-called with MiXCR into one record per CDR3 protein. The sample lists hundreds of thousands of distinct CDR3 sequences; around 15% were seen once. This sample comprised PBMCs, mostly from graft donor cells, obtained 360 days after TCRalphabeta/CD19-depleted stem cell transplant. The receptors were sampled from a boy under three years old who had a stem cell transplant for Wiskott-Aldrich syndrome, so the T cells may come from the graft donor.

The chain links TRBV10-3 to TRBJ2-5; TRBD2 might be the D (5 bases). The length of the CDR3 is 14 residues. Germline loops: CDR1 ENHRY, CDR2 SYGVKD. The V end lost 3 bases, the J end lost 2 bases, and 10 bases lay between the germline ends. As DNA, the CDR3 is TGTGCCATCAGTGAACAGCGGAGGCAAGAGACCCAGTACTTC. Translation gives CAISEQRRQETQYF.

Only a few counts were recorded for this clonotype. This sequence joins TRBV20-1 and TRBJ2-1; 9 bases fit TRBD2. V was pared by 6 bases and J by 8 bases, with 8 bases of the junction left unmatched. There are 13 residues in the CDR3. The germline V gene encodes CDR1 DFQATT and CDR2 SNEGSKA (reference sequence). This CDR3 is CSAPSGRRDEQFF. The CDR3 DNA follows: TGCAGTGCGCCAAGCGGGAGGAGGGATGAGCAGTTCTTC.

Only a few counts were recorded for this clonotype. This rearrangement joins TRBV12-3 or TRBV12-4 to TRBJ2-3; maybe TRBD2 (6 bases). The germline V and J ends were trimmed by 2 bases and 8 bases, with 11 bases remaining between them. CDR3 length equals 13 residues. The CDR3 is CASSLYLEGTQYF. The CDR3 DNA reads TGTGCCAGCAGTTTATATCTGGAGGGTACGCAGTATTTT.

This clonotype was seen only a few times. CDR3 in DNA: TGTGCCAGCAGCTGGGCCCTGGGCAAAAACATTCAGTACTTC. It yields the protein CASSWALGKNIQYF. The chain combines TRBV5-5 with TRBJ2-4; D not certain. CDR1 and CDR2 (germline): SGHKS, YYEKEE (reference sequence). Trimming removed 3 bases at V and 3 bases at J, with 10 bases between. This CDR3 contains 14 residues.